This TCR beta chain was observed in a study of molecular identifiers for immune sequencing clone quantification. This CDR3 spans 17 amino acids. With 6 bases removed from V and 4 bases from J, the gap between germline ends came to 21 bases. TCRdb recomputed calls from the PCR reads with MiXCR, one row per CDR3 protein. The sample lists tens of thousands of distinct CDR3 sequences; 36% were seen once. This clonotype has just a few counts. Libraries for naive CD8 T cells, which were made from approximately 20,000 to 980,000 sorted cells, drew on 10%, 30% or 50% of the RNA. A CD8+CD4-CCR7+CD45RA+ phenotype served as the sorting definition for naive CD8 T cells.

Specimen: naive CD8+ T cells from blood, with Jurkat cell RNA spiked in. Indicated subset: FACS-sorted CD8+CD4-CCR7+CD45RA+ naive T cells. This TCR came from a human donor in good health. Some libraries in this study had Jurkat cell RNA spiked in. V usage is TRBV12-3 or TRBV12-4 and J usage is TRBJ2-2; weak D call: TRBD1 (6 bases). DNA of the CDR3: TGTGCCAGCAGCAACCCCACTCCACAGGGTTCCACCGGGGAGCTGTTTTTT. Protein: CASSNPTPQGSTGELFF.